These T cell receptor beta chains were read from a single sample in a study of T cell repertoires in aging, cancer and after chemotherapy. TCRdb processed the multiplex PCR reads anew with MiXCR; each CDR3 protein has one entry. The data show about 2,100 distinct CDR3 sequences, with about 20% seen just once and 8.1% held by the top ten. The source material was blood. These receptors were taken from a human donor with a solid tumor. CDR3s include the opening cysteine and the closing phenylalanine or tryptophan. The order of the fields is J gene, clone size, D gene, V gene, CDR3 protein, CDR3 DNA. A D gene is named only where the DNA matches it firmly. Some rows mark clone size as missing; the rest say once, few, many or name a class of expanded clone.

>TRBJ2-3|few|.|TRBV7-3
CASSPSSGGGSDTQYF
TGTGCCAGCAGCCCTTCTTCCGGAGGCGGTTCAGATACGCAGTATTTT
>TRBJ2-5|.|TRBD2|TRBV7-2
CASSLRTSRKGETQYF
TGTGCCAGCAGCTTAAGGACTAGCCGAAAGGGAGAGACCCAGTACTTC
>TRBJ1-6|large|TRBD1|TRBV19
CASSTRTGKNSPLHF
TGTGCCAGTAGCACTAGGACAGGAAAAAATTCACCCCTCCACTTT
>TRBJ2-1|once|.|TRBV7-9
CANSLAGQPINEQFF
TGTGCCAACAGCTTAGCAGGACAGCCTATCAATGAGCAGTTCTTC
>TRBJ1-4|medium-sized|.|TRBV5-4
CASSLWGTQGEKLFF
TGTGCCAGCAGCTTGTGGGGCACCCAGGGGGAAAAACTGTTTTTT
>TRBJ2-7|medium-sized|.|TRBV6-2/TRBV6-3
CASSFPYAVSYEQYF
TGTGCCAGCAGCTTCCCTTACGCAGTCTCCTACGAGCAGTACTTC
>TRBJ1-5|medium-sized|.|TRBV20-1
CSARAGNQPQHF
TGCAGTGCTAGAGCAGGGAATCAGCCCCAGCATTTT
>TRBJ1-6|.|TRBD1|TRBV19
CASSPVPGQDNSPLHF
TGTGCCAGTAGTCCCGTACCGGGACAGGATAATTCACCCCTCCACTTT
>TRBJ2-2|medium-sized|TRBD2|TRBV6-6
CASSLAGARNTNTGELFF
TGTGCCAGCAGTTTAGCGGGGGCCCGTAACACGAACACCGGGGAGCTGTTTTTT
>TRBJ1-1|medium-sized|.|TRBV18
CASSPPLGTNTEAFF
TGTGCCAGCTCACCGCCTCTCGGGACAAACACTGAAGCTTTCTTT
>TRBJ1-3|medium-sized|.|TRBV6-5
CASSYSGVSGNTIYF
TGTGCCAGCAGTTACTCAGGGGTCTCTGGAAACACCATATATTTT
>TRBJ1-2|large|.|TRBV12-3/TRBV12-4
CASSAGTSNYGYTF
TGTGCCAGCAGTGCCGGGACCTCTAACTATGGCTACACCTTC
>TRBJ1-6|medium-sized|.|TRBV5-4
CASSEDVKSSYNSPLHF
TGTGCCAGCAGCGAGGACGTTAAGAGCTCCTATAATTCACCCCTCCACTTT
>TRBJ1-2|medium-sized|.|TRBV27
CASSFSNNYGYTF
TGTGCCAGCAGTTTTTCAAACAACTATGGCTACACCTTC
>TRBJ2-3|large|.|TRBV5-6
CASRPWLGLSTDTQYF
TGTGCCAGCAGGCCCTGGCTAGGACTAAGCACAGATACGCAGTATTTT
>TRBJ2-1|.|TRBD2|TRBV19
CASSGRAVYNEQFF
TGTGCCAGTAGCGGGAGGGCCGTCTACAATGAGCAGTTCTTC
>TRBJ2-6|.|.|TRBV12-3/TRBV12-4
CASRKSRNPGANVLTF
TGTGCCAGCCGTAAGTCCCGCAATCCTGGGGCCAACGTCCTGACTTTC
>TRBJ1-2|.|.|TRBV6-5
CAGGPSVGNYGYTF
TGTGCCGGCGGACCCTCCGTGGGGAACTATGGCTACACCTTC
>TRBJ2-5|large|TRBD1|TRBV6-5
CASSIGQEVRETQYF
TGTGCCAGCAGCATTGGACAGGAGGTTCGAGAGACCCAGTACTTC
>TRBJ1-5|medium-sized|.|TRBV20-1
CSARGTQGEQPQHF
TGCAGTGCTAGAGGGACACAAGGGGAGCAGCCCCAGCATTTT
>TRBJ2-2|large|.|TRBV12-3/TRBV12-4
CASTGWAFANTGELFF
TGTGCCAGCACCGGGTGGGCGTTCGCGAACACCGGGGAGCTGTTTTTT
>TRBJ1-1|medium-sized|TRBD1|TRBV27
CASSSDRGDTEAFF
TGTGCCAGCAGCTCCGACAGGGGGGACACTGAAGCTTTCTTT
>TRBJ1-2|large|.|TRBV27
CASSTSKDRYGYTF
TGTGCCAGCAGTACGAGCAAGGATAGGTATGGCTACACCTTC
>TRBJ2-3|.|TRBD2|TRBV5-6
CASRFTSGSTDTQYF
TGTGCCAGCAGGTTCACTAGCGGGAGCACAGATACGCAGTATTTT
>TRBJ1-1|few|.|TRBV20-1
CSAVDVSGPSNTEAFF
TGCAGTGCTGTCGACGTTTCGGGTCCTTCGAACACTGAAGCTTTCTTT
>TRBJ1-1|medium-sized|.|TRBV6-6
CASSVVNTEAFF
TGTGCCAGCAGTGTAGTTAACACTGAAGCTTTCTTT
>TRBJ2-2|.|.|TRBV5-1
CASSLDSGADGELFF
TGCGCCAGCAGCTTGGATTCGGGGGCGGACGGGGAGCTGTTTTTT
>TRBJ1-5|medium-sized|.|TRBV19
CASRGREVSNQPQHF
TGTGCCAGTAGGGGTAGGGAGGTTAGCAATCAGCCCCAGCATTTT
>TRBJ1-4|medium-sized|TRBD1|TRBV7-9
CASSYPDRQNEKLFF
TGTGCCAGCAGCTACCCGGACAGGCAAAATGAAAAACTGTTTTTT
>TRBJ2-1|few|TRBD2|TRBV5-6
CASSLGAGTITTSYNEQFF
TGTGCCAGCAGCTTGGGGGCAGGGACTATAACGACCTCCTACAATGAGCAGTTCTTC
>TRBJ1-6|few|.|TRBV11-1
CASSLRGYGNSPLHF
TGTGCCAGCAGCTTAAGGGGTTACGGTAATTCACCCCTCCACTTT
>TRBJ1-1|medium-sized|.|TRBV15
CATSAGTTEAFF
TGTGCCACCAGCGCAGGGACAACGGAAGCTTTCTTT
>TRBJ2-3|medium-sized|.|TRBV5-1
CASSLNSVTATDTQYF
TGCGCCAGCAGCTTAAATAGTGTCACGGCAACAGATACGCAGTATTTT
>TRBJ1-4|large|.|TRBV19
CASSIAPVPNEKLFF
TGTGCCAGTAGTATCGCCCCGGTCCCTAATGAAAAACTGTTTTTT
>TRBJ2-1|large|.|TRBV29-1
CSVRYLNEQFF
TGCAGCGTCCGCTACCTCAATGAGCAGTTCTTC
>TRBJ1-4|medium-sized|.|TRBV18
CASSPLRDGGEKLFF
TGTGCCAGCTCACCACTGCGAGACGGGGGGGAAAAACTGTTTTTT
>TRBJ2-2|few|.|TRBV7-2
CASSLGYLAGELFF
TGTGCCAGCAGCTTAGGTTACTTAGCCGGGGAGCTGTTTTTT
>TRBJ2-1|few|.|TRBV7-9
CASSPGYEQFF
TGTGCCAGCAGCCCCGGTTATGAGCAGTTCTTC